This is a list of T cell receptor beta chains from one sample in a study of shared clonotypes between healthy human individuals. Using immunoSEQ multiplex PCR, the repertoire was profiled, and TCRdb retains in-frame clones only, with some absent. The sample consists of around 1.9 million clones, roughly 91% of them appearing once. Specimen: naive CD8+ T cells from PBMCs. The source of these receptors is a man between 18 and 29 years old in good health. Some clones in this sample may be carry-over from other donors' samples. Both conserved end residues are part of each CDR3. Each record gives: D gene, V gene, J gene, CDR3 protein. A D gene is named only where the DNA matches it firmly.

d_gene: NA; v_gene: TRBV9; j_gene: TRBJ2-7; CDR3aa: CASSYWDGSYEQYF
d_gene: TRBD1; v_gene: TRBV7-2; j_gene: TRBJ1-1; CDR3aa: CASSVWTGPLNTEAFF
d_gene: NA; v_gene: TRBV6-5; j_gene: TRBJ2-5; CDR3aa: CASSERGVQETQYF
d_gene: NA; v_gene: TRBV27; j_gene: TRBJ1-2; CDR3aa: CAIPKGPQGCRVNGYTF
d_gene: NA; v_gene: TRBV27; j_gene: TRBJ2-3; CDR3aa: CASSLSQSTDTQYF
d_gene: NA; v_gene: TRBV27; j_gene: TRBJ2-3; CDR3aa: CASSFGGVSDTQYF
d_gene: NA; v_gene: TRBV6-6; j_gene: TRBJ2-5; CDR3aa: CASGVPPETQYF
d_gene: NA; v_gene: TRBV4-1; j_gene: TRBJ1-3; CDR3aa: CASSQSWTANTIYF
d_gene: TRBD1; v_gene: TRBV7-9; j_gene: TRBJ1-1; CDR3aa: CASSLAGGSVEAFF
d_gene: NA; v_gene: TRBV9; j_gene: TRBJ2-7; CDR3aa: CASSVDVNSYEQYF
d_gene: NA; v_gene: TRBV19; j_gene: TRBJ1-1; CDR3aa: CASSTPRGQNTEAFF
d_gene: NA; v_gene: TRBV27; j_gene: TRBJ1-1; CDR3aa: CASRLGRFTSTEAFF
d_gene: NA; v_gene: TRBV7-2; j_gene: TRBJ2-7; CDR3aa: CASSFRGPPDEQYF
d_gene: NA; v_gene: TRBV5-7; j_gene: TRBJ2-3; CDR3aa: CASSLLVAVTSTDTQYF
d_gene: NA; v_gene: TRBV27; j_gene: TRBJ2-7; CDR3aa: CASSLSGKWYEQYF
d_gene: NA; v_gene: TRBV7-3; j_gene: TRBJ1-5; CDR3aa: CASSPRDNYQPQHF
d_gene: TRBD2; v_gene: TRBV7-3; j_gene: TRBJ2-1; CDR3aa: CASSLVLAVYNEQFF
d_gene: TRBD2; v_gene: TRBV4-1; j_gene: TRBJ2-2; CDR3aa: CASSQDQAGRAGELFF
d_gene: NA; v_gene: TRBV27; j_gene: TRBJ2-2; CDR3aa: CASSLSPPDGELFF
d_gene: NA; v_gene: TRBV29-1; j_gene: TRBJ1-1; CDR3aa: CSVEDLGEAFF
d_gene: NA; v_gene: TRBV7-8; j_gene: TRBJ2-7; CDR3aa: CASSLTPASSYEQYF
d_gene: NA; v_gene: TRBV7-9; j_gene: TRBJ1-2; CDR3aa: CASSLERGSSGHGYTF
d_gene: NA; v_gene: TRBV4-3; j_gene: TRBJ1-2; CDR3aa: CASSQEGQRSGYTF
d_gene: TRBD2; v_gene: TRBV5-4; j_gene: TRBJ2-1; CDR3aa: CASSQLTSDKEFF
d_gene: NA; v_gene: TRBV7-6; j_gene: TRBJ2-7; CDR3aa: CASSLQAPTYEQYF
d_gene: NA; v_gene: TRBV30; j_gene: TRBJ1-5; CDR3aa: CAWSVMNQPQHF
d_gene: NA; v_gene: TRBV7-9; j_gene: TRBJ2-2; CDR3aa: CASSLGRAGELFF
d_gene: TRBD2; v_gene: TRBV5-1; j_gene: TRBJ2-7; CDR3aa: CASSLEGRGAYEQYF
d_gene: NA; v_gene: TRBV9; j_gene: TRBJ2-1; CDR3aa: CASSVALASKGPYNEQFF